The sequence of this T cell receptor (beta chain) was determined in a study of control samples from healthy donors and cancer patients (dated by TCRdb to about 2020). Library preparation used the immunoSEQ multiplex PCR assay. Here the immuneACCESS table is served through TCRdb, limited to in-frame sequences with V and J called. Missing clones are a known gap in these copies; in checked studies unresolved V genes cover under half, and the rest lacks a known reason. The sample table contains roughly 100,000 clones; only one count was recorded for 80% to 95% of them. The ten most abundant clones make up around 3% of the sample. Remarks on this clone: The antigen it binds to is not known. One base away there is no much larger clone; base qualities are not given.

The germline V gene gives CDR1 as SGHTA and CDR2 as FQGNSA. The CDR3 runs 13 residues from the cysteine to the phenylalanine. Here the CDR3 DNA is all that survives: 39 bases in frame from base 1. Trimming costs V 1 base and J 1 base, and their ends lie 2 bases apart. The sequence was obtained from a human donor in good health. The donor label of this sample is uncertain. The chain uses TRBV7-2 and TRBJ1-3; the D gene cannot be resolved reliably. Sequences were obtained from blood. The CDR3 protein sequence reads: CASSLGSGNTIYF. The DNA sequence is TGTGCCAGCAGCTTAGGGTCTGGAAACACCATATATTTT. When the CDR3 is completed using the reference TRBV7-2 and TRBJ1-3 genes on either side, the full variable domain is GAGVSQSPSNKVTEKGKDVELRCDPISGHTALYWYRQSLGQGLEFLIYFQGNSAPDKSGLPSDRFSAERTGGSVSTLTIQRTQQEDSAVYLCASSLGSGNTIYFGEGSWLTVV.